This TCR beta chain was found in a study of T-cell memory formation after mild COVID-19. Regarding the study as a whole: A second wave of clones peaked on day 37, and their SARS-CoV-2 specificity went unconfirmed.

TCRdb independently ran MiXCR on the 5' RACE reads; one entry per CDR3 protein. The data hold 450,000 or so distinct CDR3 sequences, with about 23% observed a single time. In regard to this clonotype: Its matching antigen is unknown.

V was cut by 1 base and J by 6 bases, with 16 bases left in between. Germline V gene sequence: CDR1 SGHDT, CDR2 YYEEEE. This CDR3 contains 15 residues. The chain carries TRBV5-6 and TRBJ2-5, with D uncertain. The source of this sequence is an adult woman who had mild COVID-19 (a few samples of this study predate the infection). Cell type and time point are not known. The sequencing input was PBMCs or a T cell subset sorted from them (not recorded which). The chain's CDR3 is CASSLQFSRGKTQYF. The DNA of the CDR3 is TGTGCCAGCAGCTTGCAGTTTTCGCGCGGCAAGACCCAGTACTTC.